Given below is one T cell receptor beta chain in context. This entry comes from a study of blood T cell repertoires in COVID-19. In the authors' workflow: Estimation of nucleated cell counts was performed using reference gene primer amplification. Repertoires were generated with immunoSEQ multiplex PCR, while TCRdb's copy carries only in-frame clones and drops some. V and J calls plus clone size are reproduced from that table; the DNA served to infer D and trimming. The repertoire holds around 360,000 clones, around 87% seen once, with roughly 2% in the top ten. CDR1 is MNHNS, CDR2 SASEGT, per germline. Trimming removed 1 base at V and 2 bases at J, with 18 bases between. This CDR3 region has 18 residues.

The sample comprised PBMCs or T cells enriched from blood (not recorded which). This sequence originates from a man aged 40-55 years in a cohort exposed to, infected with or recovered from COVID-19 (not recorded which). The gene calls are TRBV6-1 and TRBJ1-5; a possible D gene is TRBD1 (5 bases). In DNA, the CDR3 is TGTGCCAGCAGTGAAGGTGGGGGTAGCGGTTTGCGCAATCAGCCCCAGCATTTT. This translates into CASSEGGGSGLRNQPQHF.